A selection of T cell receptor beta chains follows, all from one sample in a study of T cell repertoires in cytomegalovirus infection. MiXCR, applied by TCRdb to the reads, yields one record per CDR3 protein. The profile shows fewer than 900,000 distinct CDR3 sequences, about 28% of them singletons. The antigens for these receptors are not known. Sequences were derived from cultured CD8+ T cells from PBMCs, sampled from culture after CMV antigen stimulation. The receptors originated from a human donor in good health (CMV status not recorded). Some clones in this sample may be carry-over from other donors' samples. CDR3s include the opening cysteine and the closing phenylalanine or tryptophan. A D gene is named only where the DNA matches it firmly. Some rows have no size entry. The others give once, few or many, or a class for an expanded clone.

DNA | CDR3 | length | D | J | V | size
TGCGCCAGCAGCTTGTTACAGGGATTCTCCTACAATGAGCAGTTCTTC | CASSLLQGFSYNEQFF | 16 | . | TRBJ2-1 | TRBV5-1 | .
TGTGCCAGCAGCAAGGGGACAGGTCCTGGAAACACCATATATTTT | CASSKGTGPGNTIYF | 15 | TRBD1 | TRBJ1-3 | TRBV7-6 | many
TGTGCCAGCAGCTTAGCGCTATTGTCCAGGTCGGATCAGCCCCAGCATTTT | CASSLALLSRSDQPQHF | 17 | . | TRBJ1-5 | TRBV7-2 | few
TGTGCCAGTAAGGGAACGGACCAAGAGACCCAGTACTTC | CASKGTDQETQYF | 13 | . | TRBJ2-5 | TRBV19 | .
TGTGCCACCAGCAGAGATCGGCACAGGGTTCAGCCCCAGCATTTT | CATSRDRHRVQPQHF | 15 | . | TRBJ1-5 | TRBV15 | .
TGTGCCACCAGCAGGATAGCGGACTATGAAGAGACCCAGTACTTC | CATSRIADYEETQYF | 15 | . | TRBJ2-5 | TRBV15 | .
TGTGCCAGCAGGTCGACAGGGACCAATCAGCCCCAGCATTTT | CASRSTGTNQPQHF | 14 | TRBD1 | TRBJ1-5 | TRBV12-3/TRBV12-4 | .
TGCAGTGCTAGAGATGGGGTCCTAGCGGGGGTGAGCTATGAGCAGTTCTTC | CSARDGVLAGVSYEQFF | 17 | TRBD2 | TRBJ2-1 | TRBV20-1 | .
TGTGCCAGTAGGGCGACAGGGTATGAGCAGTTCTTC | CASRATGYEQFF | 12 | TRBD1 | TRBJ2-1 | TRBV19 | .
TGTGCCAGCAGCAATACTCCGACAGGGCACGGGGAGCTGTTTTTT | CASSNTPTGHGELFF | 15 | TRBD1 | TRBJ2-2 | TRBV6-6 | .
TGTGCCAGCTCGCCAGCGGACAGGGAGTATCGGCAGCCCCAGCATTTT | CASSPADREYRQPQHF | 16 | TRBD1 | TRBJ1-5 | TRBV18 | few
TGTGCCAGCAGTTCGACAGGGGCTGAAGCTTTCTTT | CASSSTGAEAFF | 12 | TRBD1 | TRBJ1-1 | TRBV12-3/TRBV12-4 | .
TGTGCCAGCAGCTTAATCGGGGTCTACTATGGCTACACCTTC | CASSLIGVYYGYTF | 14 | . | TRBJ1-2 | TRBV7-9 | many
TGTGCCACCAGCAGAGTGTCAAGGGCAGGGTACGAGCAGTACTTC | CATSRVSRAGYEQYF | 15 | . | TRBJ2-7 | TRBV15 | .
TGTGCCAGCAGTGAAATGGGCGGGGGTGAGACCCAGTACTTC | CASSEMGGGETQYF | 14 | TRBD2 | TRBJ2-5 | TRBV2 | few
TGCGCCAGCAGCCAAGATTGGGGAAGCTCCTATAATTCACCCCTCCACTTT | CASSQDWGSSYNSPLHF | 17 | . | TRBJ1-6 | TRBV4-1 | few
TGTGCCAGCAGTTCGGTCATGGGACAGGGTCGCTACGAGCAGTACTTC | CASSSVMGQGRYEQYF | 16 | TRBD1 | TRBJ2-7 | TRBV7-9 | .